This T cell receptor (beta chain) was sequenced during a study of cytomegalovirus exposure and HLA in healthy donors. General observations from the study: Analyses of presence/absence relied on an assumption of roughly uniform sequencing depth across donors.

PCR was performed using 60 Vbeta and 13 Jbeta primers. The table came from immunoSEQ multiplex PCR; TCRdb's copy has only in-frame clones and leaves some out. This sample has 150,000 to 200,000 clones; 65% to 85% occur once, and the top ten carry 2.6%. A word on this clone: Its antigen is undetermined.

The germline V and J ends were trimmed by 5 bases and 2 bases, with 19 bases remaining between them. The germline gives CDR1 MDHEN, CDR2 SYDVKM. The CDR3 contains 17 residues. Sample: PBMCs. The chain employs TRBV28 and TRBJ1-5; D is uncertain. The source is a middle-aged woman in good health and CMV-seropositive. Here the CDR3 reads CASSPSRGGWRNQPQHF. In DNA form, the CDR3 reads TGTGCCAGCAGTCCCTCCCGTGGAGGGTGGCGCAATCAGCCCCAGCATTTT.